This T cell receptor beta chain was sequenced for a study of blood T cell repertoires in COVID-19 (dated by TCRdb to 2019 to 2021). With regard to the full study: Samples from collaborators originated in the United States, Italy and Spain and spanned both the acute and convalescent phases of COVID-19. The prospective study material was composed of cDNA or gDNA derived from T cells, B-cell-depleted T cells, or PBMCs. Deeply sampled blood TCRbeta repertoires from subjects exposed to, actively infected with, or recovered from COVID-19 were included in the dataset. The repertoires were released in a freely available public database intended as a resource for research on the immune response to SARS-CoV-2. The samples were drawn from two sources: the first 160 participants of the ongoing ImmuneRACE study, and fewer than 1,500 subjects contributed by 6 global collaborators. Sample metadata almost always included a de-identified subject ID, COVID-19 status, age in years and sex. Where HLA class I and class II types were available, the types were taken from metadata supplied by the sample provider, not from assay-based typing.

Reading the germline V gene gives CDR1 SGHRS and CDR2 YFSETQ. The CDR3 holds 16 amino acids from the cysteine to the phenylalanine. This entry keeps only the CDR3 DNA: 48 bases, framed from base 1. Germline trimming: 3 bases from V, 5 bases from J; junction bases outside gene matches: 10. On the study overall, not on this receptor specifically: The quantity of clinical and demographic metadata differed by source and by participant and was supplied without curation.

Whole blood was collected in K2EDTA tubes by collaborating institutions according to the institutions' own protocols. For TCRbeta analysis, collaborators shipped samples in one of three forms: frozen whole blood, isolated PBMCs, or DNA extracted from either of those sample types. The immunoSEQ Assay, a bias-controlled multiplex PCR, was used to amplify TCRbeta CDR3 regions from genomic DNA. Processing in the source paper ran as follows. The number of nucleated cells in each sample was estimated by amplification of reference gene primers within the assay. To quantify the absolute abundance of each unique TCRbeta CDR3 rearrangement, sequence reads were collapsed and filtered. Productive Simpson clonality was computed per sample as the square root of Simpson's diversity index over productive rearrangements. This is the immuneACCESS table as TCRdb keeps it, with only in-frame sequences that have V and J called. A part of the clones is gone; compared with another copy, unresolved V genes explain less than half, and the rest is unexplained. V, J and clone size are those of that table, while D and trimming were read from the DNA. Within this sample are 380,000 or so clones, with approximately 77% of them counted one time only. Clones ranked in the top ten supply 0.85% to 1.2% of the sample.

As regards this clone: Its antigen is still unknown. No base quality information exists; no much larger clone differs at one position.

The sequence derives from a human donor with acute or convalescent COVID-19. The donor label of this sample is uncertain. Sequences were obtained from peripheral blood. This receptor chain uses TRBV5-1 and TRBJ2-5, with TRBD1 identical over 10 junction bases. The sequenced DNA: TGCGCCAGCAGCTCTCCTGGGACAGGGGTTCTGGAGACCCAGTACTTC. Its amino acids are CASSSPGTGVLETQYF.